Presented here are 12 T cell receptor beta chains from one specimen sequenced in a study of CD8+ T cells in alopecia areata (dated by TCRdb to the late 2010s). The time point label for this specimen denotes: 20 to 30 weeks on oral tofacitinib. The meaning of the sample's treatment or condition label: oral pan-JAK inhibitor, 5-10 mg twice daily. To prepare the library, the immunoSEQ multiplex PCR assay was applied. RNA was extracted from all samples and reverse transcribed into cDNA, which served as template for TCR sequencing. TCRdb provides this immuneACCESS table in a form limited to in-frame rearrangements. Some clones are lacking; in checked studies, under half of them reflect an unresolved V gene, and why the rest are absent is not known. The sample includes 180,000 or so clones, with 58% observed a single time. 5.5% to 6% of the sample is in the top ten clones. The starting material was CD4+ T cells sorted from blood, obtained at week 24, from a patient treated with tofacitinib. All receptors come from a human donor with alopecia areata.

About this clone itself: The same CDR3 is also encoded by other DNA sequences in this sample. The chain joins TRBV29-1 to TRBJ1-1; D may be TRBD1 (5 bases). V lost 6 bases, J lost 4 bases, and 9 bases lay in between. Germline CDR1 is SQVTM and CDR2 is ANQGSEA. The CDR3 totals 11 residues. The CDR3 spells CSVVGGTEAFF. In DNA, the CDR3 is TGCAGCGTGGTTGGGGGCACTGAAGCTTTCTTT. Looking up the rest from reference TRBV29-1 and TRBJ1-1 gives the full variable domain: SAVISQKPSRDICQRGTSLTIQCQVDSQVTMMFWYRQQPGQSLTLIATANQGSEATYESGFVIDKFPISRPNLTFSTLTVSNMSPEDSSIYLCSVVGGTEAFFGQGTRLTVV.

CDR3 loop: CASSREASSGANVLTF. In DNA, the CDR3 is TGTGCCAGCAGCCGAGAGGCAAGCTCTGGGGCCAACGTCCTGACTTTC. This chain connects TRBV7-2 to TRBJ2-6; no definite D call. Germline V gives CDR1 SGHTA, CDR2 FQGNSA. CDR3 length equals 16 residues. V lost 5 bases to trimming and J lost 0 bases, with 11 bases between them.

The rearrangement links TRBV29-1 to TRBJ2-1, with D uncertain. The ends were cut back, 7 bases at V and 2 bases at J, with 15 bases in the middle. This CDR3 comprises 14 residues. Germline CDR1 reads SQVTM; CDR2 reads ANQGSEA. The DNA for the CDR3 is TGCAGCGGCCGAAGCCGGGCACCCTACAATGAGCAGTTCTTC. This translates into CSGRSRAPYNEQFF.

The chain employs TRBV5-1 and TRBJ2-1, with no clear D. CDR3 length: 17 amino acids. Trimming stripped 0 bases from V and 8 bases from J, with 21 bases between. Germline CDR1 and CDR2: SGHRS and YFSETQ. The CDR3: CASSLVASLGGADEQFF. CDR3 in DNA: TGCGCCAGCAGCTTGGTTGCGAGCCTGGGTGGCGCGGATGAGCAGTTCTTC.

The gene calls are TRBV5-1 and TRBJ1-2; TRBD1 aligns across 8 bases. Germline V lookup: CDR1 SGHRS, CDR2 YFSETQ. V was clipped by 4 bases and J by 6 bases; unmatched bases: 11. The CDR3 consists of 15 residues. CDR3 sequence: CASSTGQGTGDGYTF. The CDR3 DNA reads TGCGCCAGCAGCACAGGACAGGGAACGGGTGATGGCTACACCTTC.

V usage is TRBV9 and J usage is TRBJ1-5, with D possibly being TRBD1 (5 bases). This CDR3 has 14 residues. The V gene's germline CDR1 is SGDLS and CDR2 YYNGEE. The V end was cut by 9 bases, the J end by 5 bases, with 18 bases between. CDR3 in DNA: TGTGCCAACCTATCGGGGTGGGGGGATCAGCCCCAGCATTTT. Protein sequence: CANLSGWGDQPQHF.

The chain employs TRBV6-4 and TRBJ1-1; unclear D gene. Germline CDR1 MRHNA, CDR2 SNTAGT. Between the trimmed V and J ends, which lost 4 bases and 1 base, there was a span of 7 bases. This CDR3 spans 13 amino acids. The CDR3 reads CASSVKQNTEAFF. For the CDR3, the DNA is TGTGCCAGCAGTGTTAAACAGAACACTGAAGCTTTCTTT.

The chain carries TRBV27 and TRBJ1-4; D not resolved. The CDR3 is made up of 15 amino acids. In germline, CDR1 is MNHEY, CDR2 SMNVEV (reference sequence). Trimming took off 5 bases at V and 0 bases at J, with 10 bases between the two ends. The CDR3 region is CASSASGATNEKLFF. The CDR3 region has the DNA TGTGCCAGCAGTGCCTCAGGAGCAACTAATGAAAAACTGTTTTTT.

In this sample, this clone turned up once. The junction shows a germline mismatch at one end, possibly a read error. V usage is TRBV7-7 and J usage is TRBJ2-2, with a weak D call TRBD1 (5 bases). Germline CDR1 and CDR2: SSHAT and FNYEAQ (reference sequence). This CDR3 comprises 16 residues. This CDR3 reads CTSSLGAGPHTGELFF. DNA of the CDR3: TGTACCAGCAGCTTAGGCGCAGGGCCCCACACCGGGGAGCTGTTTTTT.

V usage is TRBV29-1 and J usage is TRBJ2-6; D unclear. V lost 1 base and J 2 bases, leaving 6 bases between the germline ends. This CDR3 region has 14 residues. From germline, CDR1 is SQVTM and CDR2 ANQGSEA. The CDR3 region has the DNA TGCAGCGTTGAAGTGTCAGCTGGGGCCAACGTCCTGACTTTC. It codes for CSVEVSAGANVLTF.

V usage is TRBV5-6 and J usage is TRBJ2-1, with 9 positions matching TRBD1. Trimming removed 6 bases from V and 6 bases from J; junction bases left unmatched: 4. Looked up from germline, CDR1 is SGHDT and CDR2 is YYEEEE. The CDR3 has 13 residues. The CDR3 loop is CASTKTGGNEQFF. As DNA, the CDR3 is TGTGCCAGCACTAAGACAGGGGGCAATGAGCAGTTCTTC.

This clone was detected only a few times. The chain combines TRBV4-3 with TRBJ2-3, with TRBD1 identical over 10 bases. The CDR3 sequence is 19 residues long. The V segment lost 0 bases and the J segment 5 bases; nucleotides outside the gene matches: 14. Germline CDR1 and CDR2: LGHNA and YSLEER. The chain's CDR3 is CASSQDTPAGQGGRDTQYF. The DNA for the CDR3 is TGCGCCAGCAGCCAAGATACTCCGGCCGGACAGGGGGGAAGAGATACGCAGTATTTT.